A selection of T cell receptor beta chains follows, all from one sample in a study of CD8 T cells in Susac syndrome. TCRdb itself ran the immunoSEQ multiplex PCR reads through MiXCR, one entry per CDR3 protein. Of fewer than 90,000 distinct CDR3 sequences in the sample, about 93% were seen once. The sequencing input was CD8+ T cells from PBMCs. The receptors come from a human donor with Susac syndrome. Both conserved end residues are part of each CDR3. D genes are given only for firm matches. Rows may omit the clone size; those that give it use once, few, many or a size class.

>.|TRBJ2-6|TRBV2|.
TGTGCCACCACGATAGGGGGCTCTGGGGCCAACGTCCTGACTTTC
CATTIGGSGANVLTF
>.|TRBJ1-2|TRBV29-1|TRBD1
TGCAGCGTGGATTGGGACAGGGGAGATGGCTACACCTTC
CSVDWDRGDGYTF
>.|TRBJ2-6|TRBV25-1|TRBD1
TGTGCCAGCAGTGAATATATCGACAGGGGGCTGGGGGCCAACGTCCTGACTTTC
CASSEYIDRGLGANVLTF
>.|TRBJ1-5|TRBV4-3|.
TGCGCCAGCAGCCCGAAACAGGGAAATCAGCCCCAGCATTTT
CASSPKQGNQPQHF
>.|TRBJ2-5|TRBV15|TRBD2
TGTGCCACCAGCAGAGGTTCCGGGACTAGCGGGGCTCAAGAGACCCAGTACTTC
CATSRGSGTSGAQETQYF
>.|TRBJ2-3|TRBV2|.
TGTGCCAGCAGCCCGACAGACCTAATCCACACAGATACGCAGTATTTT
CASSPTDLIHTDTQYF
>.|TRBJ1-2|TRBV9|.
TGTGCCAGCAGCGTAGAGGGGGGTTCCTATGGCTACACCTTC
CASSVEGGSYGYTF
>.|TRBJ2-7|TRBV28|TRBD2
TGTGCCACCCACCTAGCGGGAGGGGTAAACGAGCAGTACTTC
CATHLAGGVNEQYF
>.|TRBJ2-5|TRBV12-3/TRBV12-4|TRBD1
TGTGCCAGCAGTCCTGCGCCGGGACAGGGGTTTTTCGGCGACGGGGAGACCCAGTACTTC
CASSPAPGQGFFGDGETQYF
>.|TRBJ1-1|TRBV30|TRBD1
TGTGCCTGGGACAGGGCAATGAACACTGAAGCTTTCTTT
CAWDRAMNTEAFF
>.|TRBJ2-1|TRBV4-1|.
TGCGCCAGCAGCCAAAGCCCGGCCGGGTCCTGGAGCAATGAGCAGTTCTTC
CASSQSPAGSWSNEQFF
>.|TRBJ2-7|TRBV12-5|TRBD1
TGTGCTAGTGCCCGGGACAGGGTCCACGAGCAGCACTTC
CASARDRVHEQHF
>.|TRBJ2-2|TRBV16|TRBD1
TGTGCCAGCAGCCGACAGGGCGGCGGGGAGCTGTTTTTT
CASSRQGGGELFF
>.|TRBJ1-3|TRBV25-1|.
TGTGCCAGCAGTGAATATGAGGGAGACACCATATATTTT
CASSEYEGDTIYF
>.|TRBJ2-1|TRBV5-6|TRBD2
TGTGCCAGCAGCGGTGGACTAGCGGGAGCTCCCTACAATGAGCAGTTCTTC
CASSGGLAGAPYNEQFF
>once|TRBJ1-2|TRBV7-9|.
TGTGCCAGCAGCTTAGCGGCAGGACGCTATGGCTACACCTTC
CASSLAAGRYGYTF
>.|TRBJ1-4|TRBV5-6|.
TGTGCCAGCAGGTCACTTCGCCCAAATGAAAAACTGTTTTTT
CASRSLRPNEKLFF